This T cell receptor (beta chain) is drawn from a study of blood T cell repertoires in COVID-19. On the study more broadly: From T cells, B-cell-depleted T cells, or PBMCs came the material, which was cDNA or gDNA.

Germline V CDR1 and CDR2: LGHNA, YNFKEQ. This CDR3 has 16 amino acids. Trimming removed 4 bases from V and 1 base from J, with 16 bases in between. In the original processing: Amplification from reference gene primers served as the basis for estimated nucleated cell counts. Here immunoSEQ multiplex PCR was the method, and the copy in TCRdb shows in-frame clones only, minus some. V, J and clone size are those of that table, while D and trimming were read from the DNA. This table holds 230,000 or so clones, over 70% found once. Sequenced input: peripheral blood. The sequence was collected from a man aged 40-55 years with active or convalescent COVID-19. The V gene is TRBV4-2, the J gene TRBJ1-1; D is unresolved. CDR3 coding DNA: TGTGCCAGCAGCCTCCTAAGGGCGGGAAAGAACACTGAAGCTTTCTTT. It yields the protein CASSLLRAGKNTEAFF.